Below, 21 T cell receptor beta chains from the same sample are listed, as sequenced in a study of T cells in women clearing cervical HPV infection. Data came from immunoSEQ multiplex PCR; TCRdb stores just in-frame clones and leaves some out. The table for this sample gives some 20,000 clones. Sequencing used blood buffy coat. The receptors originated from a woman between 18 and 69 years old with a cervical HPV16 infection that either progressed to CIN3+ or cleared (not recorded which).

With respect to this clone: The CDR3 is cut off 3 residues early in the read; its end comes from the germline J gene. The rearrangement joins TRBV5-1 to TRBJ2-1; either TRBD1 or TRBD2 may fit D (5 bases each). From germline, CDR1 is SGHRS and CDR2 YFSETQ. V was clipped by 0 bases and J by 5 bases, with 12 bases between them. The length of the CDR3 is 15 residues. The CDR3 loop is CASSLVAGSDNEQFF. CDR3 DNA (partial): TGCGCCAGCAGCTTGGTTGCAGGGAGCGACAATGAG.

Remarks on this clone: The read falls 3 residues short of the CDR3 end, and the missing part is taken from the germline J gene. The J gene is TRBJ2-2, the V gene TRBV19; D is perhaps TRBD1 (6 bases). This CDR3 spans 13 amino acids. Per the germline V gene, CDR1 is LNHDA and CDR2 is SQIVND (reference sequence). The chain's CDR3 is CASSIDRIGKLFF. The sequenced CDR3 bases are TGTGCCAGTAGTATCGACAGGATTGGAAAG.

The sequenced part of the CDR3 DNA is TGCAGTGCTTATATCCCCGGGGCCGGGGGGAAGACC. It is translated as CSAYIPGAGGKT. The whole CDR3 reads CSAYIPGAGGKTQYF. The chain combines TRBV20-1 with TRBJ2-5; 7 bases map to TRBD2. The sequenced fragment ends 3 residues before the CDR3 boundary, so the rest is inferred from the germline J gene. The length of the CDR3 is 15 residues. Germline-derived CDR1 and CDR2 are DFQATT and SNEGSKA (reference sequence). Unmatched junction bases numbered 15, after V lost 5 bases and J lost 6 bases.

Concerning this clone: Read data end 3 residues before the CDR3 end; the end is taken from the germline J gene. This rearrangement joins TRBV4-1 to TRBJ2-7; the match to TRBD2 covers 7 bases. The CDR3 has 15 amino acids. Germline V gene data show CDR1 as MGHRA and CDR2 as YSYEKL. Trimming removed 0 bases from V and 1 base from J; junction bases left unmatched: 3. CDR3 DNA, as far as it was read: TGCGCCAGCAGCCAAGATCGGCGGGGGTCCTACGAG. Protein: CASSQDRRGSYE. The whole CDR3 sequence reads CASSQDRRGSYEQYF.

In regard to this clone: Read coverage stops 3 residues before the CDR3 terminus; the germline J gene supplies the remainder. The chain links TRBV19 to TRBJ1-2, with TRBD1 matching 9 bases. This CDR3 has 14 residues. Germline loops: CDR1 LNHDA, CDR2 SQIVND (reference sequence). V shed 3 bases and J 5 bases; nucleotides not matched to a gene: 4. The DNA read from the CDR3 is TGTGCCAGTAGTATCGACAGGGGGAATTATGGC. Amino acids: CASSIDRGNYG. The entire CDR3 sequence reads CASSIDRGNYGYTF.

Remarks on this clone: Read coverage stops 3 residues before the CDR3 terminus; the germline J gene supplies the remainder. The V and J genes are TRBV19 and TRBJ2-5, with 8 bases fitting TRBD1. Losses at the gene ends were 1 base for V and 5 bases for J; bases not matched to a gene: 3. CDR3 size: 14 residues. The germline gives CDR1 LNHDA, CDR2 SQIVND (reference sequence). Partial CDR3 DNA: TGTGCCAGTAGTATAGGAACAGGGGGGGAGACC. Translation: CASSIGTGGET. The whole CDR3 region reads CASSIGTGGETQYF.

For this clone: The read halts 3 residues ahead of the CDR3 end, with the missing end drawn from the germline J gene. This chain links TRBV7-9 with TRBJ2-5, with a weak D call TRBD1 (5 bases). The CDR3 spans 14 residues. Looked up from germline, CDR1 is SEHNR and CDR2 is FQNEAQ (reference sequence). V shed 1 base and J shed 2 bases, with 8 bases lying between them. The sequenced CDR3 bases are TGTGCCAGCAGCTTAGGGACATCTCAAGAGACC. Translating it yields CASSLGTSQET. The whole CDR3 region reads CASSLGTSQETQYF.

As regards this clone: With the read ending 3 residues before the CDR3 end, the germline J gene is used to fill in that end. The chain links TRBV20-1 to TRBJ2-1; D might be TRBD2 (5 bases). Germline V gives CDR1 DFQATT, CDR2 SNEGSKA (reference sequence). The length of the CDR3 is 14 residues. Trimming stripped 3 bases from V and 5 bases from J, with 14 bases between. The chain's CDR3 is CSASEVAWNNEQFF. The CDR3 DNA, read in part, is TGCAGTGCTAGTGAGGTAGCGTGGAACAATGAG.

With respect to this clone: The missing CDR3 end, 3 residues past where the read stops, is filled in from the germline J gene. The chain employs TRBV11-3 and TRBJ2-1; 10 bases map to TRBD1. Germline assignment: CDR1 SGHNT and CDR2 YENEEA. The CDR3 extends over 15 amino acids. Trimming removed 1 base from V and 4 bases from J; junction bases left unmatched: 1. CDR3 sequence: CASSLGGQGYNEQFF. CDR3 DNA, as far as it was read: TGTGCCAGCAGCTTAGGGGGACAGGGGTACAATGAG.

CDR3 bases read: TGCAGTGCTCGGATTGGGCAGTATAATTCACCC. Translated: CSARIGQYNSP. The whole CDR3 region reads CSARIGQYNSPLHF. V usage is TRBV20-1 and J usage is TRBJ1-6; D unresolved. The missing CDR3 end, 3 residues past where the read stops, is filled in from the germline J gene. Per the germline V gene, CDR1 is DFQATT and CDR2 is SNEGSKA (reference sequence). Trimming shortened V by 5 bases and J by 4 bases, and 12 bases separated the two germline ends. The CDR3 spans 14 residues.

The DNA read from the CDR3 is TGTGCCAGTAGTACCCAGGGGGGCGCTTGGCAGCCC. This sequence encodes CASSTQGGAWQP. The complete CDR3 sequence is CASSTQGGAWQPQHF. V usage is TRBV19 and J usage is TRBJ1-5, with 7 bases identical to TRBD1. Read coverage stops 3 residues before the CDR3 terminus; the germline J gene supplies the remainder. CDR1 LNHDA and CDR2 SQIVND come from the germline V gene (reference sequence). With 4 bases clipped from V and 7 bases from J, the junction kept 10 bases outside the gene matches. The CDR3 consists of 15 residues.

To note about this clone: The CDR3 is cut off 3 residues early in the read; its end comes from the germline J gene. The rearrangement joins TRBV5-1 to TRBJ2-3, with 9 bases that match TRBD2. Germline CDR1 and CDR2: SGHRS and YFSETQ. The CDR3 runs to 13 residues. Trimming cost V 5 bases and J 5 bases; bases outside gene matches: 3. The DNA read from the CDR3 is TGCGCCAGCAGTGCGGGGGGGCGAGATACG. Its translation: CASSAGGRDT. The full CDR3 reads CASSAGGRDTQYF.

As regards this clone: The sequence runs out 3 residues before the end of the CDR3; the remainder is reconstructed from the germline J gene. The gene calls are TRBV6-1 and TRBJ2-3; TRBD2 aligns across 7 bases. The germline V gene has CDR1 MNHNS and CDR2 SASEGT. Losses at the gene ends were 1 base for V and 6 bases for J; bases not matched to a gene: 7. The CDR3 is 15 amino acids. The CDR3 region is CASSEVLGGTDTQYF. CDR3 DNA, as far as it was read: TGTGCCAGCAGTGAAGTGCTGGGGGGGACCGATACG.

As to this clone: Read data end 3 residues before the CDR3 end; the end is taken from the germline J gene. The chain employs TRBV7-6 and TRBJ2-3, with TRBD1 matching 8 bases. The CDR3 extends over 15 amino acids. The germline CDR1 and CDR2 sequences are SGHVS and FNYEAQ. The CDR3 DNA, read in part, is TGTGCCAGCAGCCCCGGGACAGGCTATGATCAGCCG. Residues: CASSPGTGYDQP. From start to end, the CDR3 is CASSPGTGYDQPQYF.

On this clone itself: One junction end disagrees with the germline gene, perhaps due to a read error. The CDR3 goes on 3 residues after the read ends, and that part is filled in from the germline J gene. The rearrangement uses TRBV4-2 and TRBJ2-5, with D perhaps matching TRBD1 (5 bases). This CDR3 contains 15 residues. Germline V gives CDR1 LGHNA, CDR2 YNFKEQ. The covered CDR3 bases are TGCGCCAGCAGCCAAGATATCAGGGCCCCAGAGACC. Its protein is CASSQDIRAPET. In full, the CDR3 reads CASSQDIRAPETQYF.

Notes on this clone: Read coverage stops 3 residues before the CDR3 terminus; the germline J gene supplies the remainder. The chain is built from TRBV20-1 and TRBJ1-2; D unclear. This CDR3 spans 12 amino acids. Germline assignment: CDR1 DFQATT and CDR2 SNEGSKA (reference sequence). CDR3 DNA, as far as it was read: TGCAGTGCTAGTCGACCTCCGGGGGGC. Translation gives CSASRPPGG. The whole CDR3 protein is CSASRPPGGYTF.

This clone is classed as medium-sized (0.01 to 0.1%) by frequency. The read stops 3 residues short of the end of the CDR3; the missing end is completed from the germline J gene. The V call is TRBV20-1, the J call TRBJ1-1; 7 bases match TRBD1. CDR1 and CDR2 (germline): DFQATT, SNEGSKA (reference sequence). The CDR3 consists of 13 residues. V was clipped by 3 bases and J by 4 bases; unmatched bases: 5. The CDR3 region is CSASGYRGTEAFF. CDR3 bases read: TGCAGTGCTAGTGGGTACAGGGGCACTGAA.

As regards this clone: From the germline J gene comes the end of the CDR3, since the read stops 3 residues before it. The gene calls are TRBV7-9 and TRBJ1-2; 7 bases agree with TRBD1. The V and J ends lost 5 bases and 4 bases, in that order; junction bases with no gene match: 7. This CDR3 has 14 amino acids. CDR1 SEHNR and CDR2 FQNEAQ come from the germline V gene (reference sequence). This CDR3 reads CASSLPTGIYGYTF. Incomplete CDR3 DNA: TGTGCCAGCAGCCTTCCGACAGGGATCTATGGC.

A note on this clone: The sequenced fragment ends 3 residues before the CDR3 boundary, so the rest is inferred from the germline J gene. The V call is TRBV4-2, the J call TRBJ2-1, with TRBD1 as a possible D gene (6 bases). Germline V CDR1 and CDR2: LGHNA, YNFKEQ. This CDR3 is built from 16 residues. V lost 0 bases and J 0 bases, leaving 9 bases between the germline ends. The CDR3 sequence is CASSQEVQGSYNEQFF. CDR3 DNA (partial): TGTGCCAGCAGCCAAGAAGTACAGGGCTCCTACAATGAG.

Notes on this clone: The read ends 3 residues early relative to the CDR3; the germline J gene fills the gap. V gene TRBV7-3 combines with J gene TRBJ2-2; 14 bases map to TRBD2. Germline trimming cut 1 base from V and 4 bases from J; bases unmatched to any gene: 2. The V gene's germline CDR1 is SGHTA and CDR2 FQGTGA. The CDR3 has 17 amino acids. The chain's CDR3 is CASSLMGLAGVTGELFF. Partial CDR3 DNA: TGTGCCAGCAGCTTAATGGGACTAGCGGGGGTCACCGGGGAG.

The CDR3 DNA, read in part, is TGCAGTGCTAGAGATCAGGGTCGATCACCC. Encoded protein: CSARDQGRSP. In full, the CDR3 is CSARDQGRSPLHF. The chain joins TRBV20-1 to TRBJ1-6, with D possibly being TRBD1 (5 bases). The read ends 3 residues before the CDR3 terminus; that terminus is restored from the germline J gene. Trimming stripped 0 bases from V and 10 bases from J, with 10 bases between. The CDR3 runs 13 residues. CDR1 is DFQATT, CDR2 SNEGSKA, per germline (reference sequence).